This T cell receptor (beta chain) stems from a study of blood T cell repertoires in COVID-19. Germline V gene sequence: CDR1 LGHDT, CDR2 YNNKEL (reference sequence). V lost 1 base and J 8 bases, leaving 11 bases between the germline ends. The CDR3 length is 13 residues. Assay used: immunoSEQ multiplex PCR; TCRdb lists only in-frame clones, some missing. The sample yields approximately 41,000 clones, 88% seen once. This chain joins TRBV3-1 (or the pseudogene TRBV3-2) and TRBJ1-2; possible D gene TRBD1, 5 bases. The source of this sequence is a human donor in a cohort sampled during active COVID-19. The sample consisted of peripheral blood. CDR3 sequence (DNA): TGTGCCAGCAGCCAAGGTCGGGGGTTCGGCTACACCTTC. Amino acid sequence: CASSQGRGFGYTF.